The 10 T cell receptor beta chains below all came from one sample that was sequenced in a study of response to subunit inactivated influenza vaccine. TCRdb re-called the RT-PCR reads with MiXCR, one entry per CDR3 protein. The sample has 450,000 to 500,000 distinct CDR3 sequences, around 9.9% seen once. Specimen: PBMCs from blood, collected about 40 days after vaccination. The receptors originated from a man aged 50 to 60 who received an inactivated influenza vaccine.

This clonotype was found many times. V is TRBV6-5 and J is TRBJ2-7; D possibly corresponds to TRBD1 (5 bases). V gave up 2 bases and J gave up 9 bases, with 14 bases separating them. CDR1 MNHEY and CDR2 SVGAGI come from the germline V gene. This CDR3 comprises 13 residues. This CDR3 is CASSYQGSIAQYF. DNA for the CDR3: TGTGCCAGCAGTTACCAGGGTTCTATAGCGCAGTACTTC.

Many counts were recorded for this clonotype. V is TRBV9 and J is TRBJ2-7, with 7 bases aligning to TRBD1. V shed 2 bases and J 3 bases; nucleotides not matched to a gene: 8. The CDR3 spans 15 residues. From germline, CDR1 is SGDLS and CDR2 YYNGEE. The CDR3 DNA is TGTGCCAGCAGCGTCACCGGGACAGAAAGCTACGAGCAGTACTTC. It specifies CASSVTGTESYEQYF.

CDR3 in amino acids: CASSVSSGAQETQYF. The CDR3 bases are TGTGCCAGCAGCGTTTCTAGCGGAGCACAAGAGACCCAGTACTTC. The chain couples TRBV9 to TRBJ2-5, with TRBD2 identical over 7 bases. Per germline, CDR1 SGDLS and CDR2 YYNGEE. CDR3 length equals 15 residues. V shed 2 bases, J shed 2 bases, and the junction held 6 bases outside the gene matches.

This clonotype showed up just a few times. The junction and the germline gene differ at one end; a read error may be behind it. The rearrangement joins TRBV6-2 or TRBV6-3 to TRBJ1-2; D possibly corresponds to TRBD1 (5 bases). The CDR3 has 11 amino acids. Germline V CDR1 and CDR2: MNHEY, SVGEGT. CDR3 in amino acids: CASSYLGRESF. The CDR3, as DNA: TGTGCCAGCAGTTATCTCGGCAGGGAGAGCTTC.

V usage is TRBV24-1 and J usage is TRBJ2-1; TRBD1 or TRBD2 may be the D gene (5 bases each). V was clipped by 2 bases and J by 0 bases, with 13 bases between them. Germline CDR1 and CDR2: KGHDR and SFDVKD. This CDR3 is built from 17 residues. CDR3 nucleotide sequence: TGTGCCACCAGTGATTACCGTGGGACCACCTCCTACAATGAGCAGTTCTTC. This translates into CATSDYRGTTSYNEQFF.

This clonotype has at least ten counts. This chain connects TRBV12-3 or TRBV12-4 to TRBJ1-3, with a tentative D call TRBD1 (5 bases). The germline V and J ends were trimmed by 0 bases and 0 bases, with 6 bases remaining between them. CDR3 length: 15 residues. The CDR3 spells CASSLAGGSGNTIYF. The CDR3 DNA reads as TGTGCCAGCAGTTTAGCGGGGGGCTCTGGAAACACCATATATTTT.

This clonotype was seen at least ten times. The V and J genes are TRBV20-1 and TRBJ2-3; 10 bases fit TRBD1. Germline CDR1 reads DFQATT; CDR2 reads SNEGSKA (reference sequence). There are 18 residues in the CDR3. Losses at the gene ends were 3 bases for V and 4 bases for J; bases not matched to a gene: 16. This CDR3 is CSASRLPGQGKSSDTQYF. CDR3 bases: TGCAGTGCTAGCCGCCTACCGGGACAGGGGAAGAGTTCAGATACGCAGTATTTT.

This clonotype was counted ten times or more. This rearrangement joins TRBV5-5 to TRBJ1-2, with D hard to call. The CDR3 has 13 amino acids. Germline V gene sequence: CDR1 SGHKS, CDR2 YYEKEE (reference sequence). V was clipped by 0 bases and J by 4 bases, with 7 bases between them. In DNA, the CDR3 is TGTGCCAGCAGCTTGGAGACTCTCTATGGCTACACCTTC. Protein sequence: CASSLETLYGYTF.

The chain joins TRBV7-9 to TRBJ1-2, with D maybe TRBD1 (5 bases). The CDR3 is 14 amino acids. Germline CDR1 is SEHNR and CDR2 is FQNEAQ (reference sequence). V was pared by 3 bases and J by 7 bases, with 15 bases between. CDR3 DNA: TGTGCCAGCAGCTTTGGGGAGGGGCGCGGTGGCTACACCTTC. Its protein product is CASSFGEGRGGYTF.

The sample holds a few counts of this clonotype. The chain recombines TRBV6-5 with TRBJ2-7, with a tentative D call TRBD1 (6 bases). CDR1 and CDR2 (germline): MNHEY, SVGAGI. This CDR3 is built from 14 residues. Trimming shortened V by 4 bases and J by 4 bases, and 14 bases separated the two germline ends. CDR3 residues: CASSLHRDLYEQYF. The CDR3 bases are TGTGCCAGCAGTTTACACAGGGATCTGTACGAGCAGTACTTC.